The 16 T cell receptor beta chains listed next were all sequenced from one sample in a study of T cells in localized non-small cell lung cancer. The method was immunoSEQ multiplex PCR; TCRdb's version includes in-frame clones alone and lacks a portion of them. This table holds some 54,000 clones, around 80% found once. The sequencing here drew on PBMCs, taken before any cancer treatment. These receptor sequences come from a woman aged 40 to 75 with stage II lung adenocarcinoma.

The genes are TRBV6-1 and TRBJ2-7; 9 bases agree with TRBD2. Germline CDR1 is MNHNS and CDR2 is SASEGT. The CDR3 sequence is 15 residues long. The trim removed 6 bases at V and 8 bases at J, leaving 14 bases unmatched. In nucleotides, the CDR3 is TGTGCCAGCAGAACCGGGGGTGGACTAGCGCTTCAGCAGTACTTC. Its translation: CASRTGGGLALQQYF.

On this clone itself: An end of the junction does not agree with germline; a read error may underlie this. The chain joins TRBV25-1 to TRBJ1-5; D uncertain. The CDR3 is 13 amino acids. Looked up from germline, CDR1 is MGHDK and CDR2 is SYGVNS. The CDR3 loop reads CASSAPGNQPQHF. As DNA, the CDR3 is TGTGCCAGCAGTGCCCCAGGCAACCAGCCCCAGCATTTT.

The chain has TRBV5-4 and TRBJ2-5; TRBD2 matches 10 bases. This CDR3 spans 15 amino acids. Per the germline V gene, CDR1 is SGHNT and CDR2 is YYREEE (reference sequence). The trim removed 2 bases at V and 1 base at J, leaving 2 bases unmatched. CDR3 amino acids: CASSFTSGAQETQYF. DNA of the CDR3: TGTGCCAGCAGCTTCACTAGCGGGGCCCAAGAGACCCAGTACTTC.

This chain connects TRBV6-5 to TRBJ2-7; 10 positions agree with TRBD2. This CDR3 is built from 15 residues. Germline-derived CDR1 and CDR2 are MNHEY and SVGAGI. V shed 4 bases and J 3 bases; nucleotides not matched to a gene: 6. CDR3 in DNA: TGTGCCAGCAGTTCCCCGGGACTAGCGAACTACGAGCAGTACTTC. The encoded protein is CASSSPGLANYEQYF.

The rearrangement joins TRBV5-4 to TRBJ2-7, with D possibly being TRBD2 (6 bases). The CDR3 spans 15 residues. Germline assignment: CDR1 SGHNT and CDR2 YYREEE (reference sequence). Trimming removed 4 bases at V and 2 bases at J, with 16 bases between. This chain's CDR3 is CASSPGERSAYEQYF. The CDR3, as DNA: TGTGCCAGCAGCCCGGGGGAGAGGTCCGCCTACGAGCAGTACTTC.

The chain is built from TRBV19 and TRBJ1-2, with TRBD1 matching over 7 bases. CDR3 length: 12 amino acids. Trimming cost V 7 bases and J 5 bases; bases outside gene matches: 4. The germline gives CDR1 LNHDA, CDR2 SQIVND (reference sequence). The CDR3 loop reads CASNDRAYGYTF. For the CDR3, the DNA is TGTGCCAGTAACGACAGGGCGTATGGCTACACCTTC.

The genes are TRBV15 and TRBJ1-2, with D tentatively TRBD1 (5 bases). CDR1 and CDR2 (germline): LNHNV, YYDKDF (reference sequence). V dropped 1 base and J dropped 4 bases, with 7 bases sitting between them. The CDR3 is 13 residues long. This CDR3 is CATSRGDAYGYTF. The CDR3 DNA follows: TGTGCCACCAGCAGAGGGGACGCCTATGGCTACACCTTC.

The J gene is TRBJ1-1, the V gene TRBV18; D not certain. V was shortened by 3 bases and J by 1 base, with 30 bases between the two germline ends. Germline V gene lookup returns CDR1 KGHSH and CDR2 LQKENI. This CDR3 comprises 21 residues. The CDR3 reads CASSPLAFRQSDLGSNTEAFF. DNA for the CDR3: TGTGCCAGCTCACCCCTGGCGTTTCGGCAGTCTGATTTGGGATCGAACACTGAAGCTTTCTTT.

The V gene is TRBV7-9, the J gene TRBJ1-5, with D unclear. Germline CDR1 and CDR2: SEHNR and FQNEAQ (reference sequence). CDR3 length: 15 residues. Deletions cut 0 bases from V and 5 bases from J, with 11 bases between. CDR3 DNA sequence: TGTGCCAGCAGCTTAGCGATGGCAGTCGATCAGCCCCAGCATTTT. It codes for CASSLAMAVDQPQHF.

This rearrangement joins TRBV7-8 to TRBJ2-1; 7 bases agree with TRBD1. The junction had 5 bases not matched to a gene; V was cut back by 4 bases and J by 2 bases. Germline loops: CDR1 SGHVS, CDR2 FQNEAQ. The CDR3 is 15 residues long. This CDR3 reads CASSSQGTAYNEQFF. CDR3 in DNA: TGTGCCAGCAGCTCTCAAGGGACAGCCTACAATGAGCAGTTCTTC.

The chain combines TRBV5-4 with TRBJ1-2; D gene unclear. Trimming removed 4 bases from V and 2 bases from J, with 15 bases in between. Looked up from germline, CDR1 is SGHNT and CDR2 is YYREEE (reference sequence). This CDR3 is 15 amino acids long. In DNA, the CDR3 is TGTGCCAGCAGCCCGGACGGAACACTCAACTATGGCTACACCTTC. Amino acid sequence: CASSPDGTLNYGYTF.

The chain has TRBV7-2 and TRBJ1-4; D is perhaps TRBD1 (5 bases). The CDR3 loop spans 13 amino acids. From germline, CDR1 is SGHTA and CDR2 FQGNSA. V was shortened by 4 bases and J by 7 bases, with 10 bases between the two germline ends. The CDR3 region is CASSSRDVEKLFF. In DNA, the CDR3 is TGTGCCAGCAGCTCCCGGGACGTTGAAAAACTGTTTTTT.

Regarding this clone: A much larger clone sits a single nucleotide away, making a read error possible. The chain links TRBV19 to TRBJ1-5; 7 bases are a match to TRBD1. In germline, CDR1 is LNHDA, CDR2 SQIVND (reference sequence). This CDR3 comprises 15 residues. The CDR3 region has the DNA TGTGCCAATAGTCCCGGCGAGGGGGCCTTTCAGCCCCAGCATTTT. This translates into CANSPGEGAFQPQHF.

The V call is TRBV7-9, the J call TRBJ1-3; D is undetermined. CDR3 size: 14 residues. CDR1 is SEHNR, CDR2 FQNEAQ, per germline (reference sequence). The V and J ends lost 11 bases and 0 bases respectively, with 14 bases between them. In DNA form, the CDR3 reads TGTGCCGGTCTGAGACGGACCTCTGGAAACACCATATATTTT. It encodes CAGLRRTSGNTIYF.

V usage is TRBV19 and J usage is TRBJ2-5; D is possibly TRBD1 or TRBD2 (5 bases each). The V gene lost 7 bases and the J gene lost 5 bases, with 14 bases spanning the gap. Germline assignment: CDR1 LNHDA and CDR2 SQIVND (reference sequence). The CDR3 is 13 residues long. The chain's CDR3 is CASNGLAGETQYF. The CDR3 coding sequence is TGTGCCAGTAACGGACTCGCAGGGGAGACCCAGTACTTC.

In its sample, this clone was seen a few times. The CDR3 coding sequence is TGTGCCAGCAGTTTTCCTAGCGGGGGGCTCGACGAGCAGTACTTC. This gives the protein CASSFPSGGLDEQYF. This chain links TRBV27 with TRBJ2-7, with 11 nucleotides matching TRBD2. Unmatched junction bases numbered 6, after V lost 3 bases and J lost 5 bases. There are 15 residues in the CDR3. CDR1 is MNHEY and CDR2 is SMNVEV in the germline V gene (reference sequence).